This T cell receptor (beta chain) was found in a study of somatic mutations in cytotoxic T cells in rheumatoid arthritis (dated by TCRdb to the late 2010s). A note on the overall study: Peripheral blood (about 28 ml EDTA) was collected from patients immediately after diagnosis and before any treatment began. Sorted V beta1+ cells also underwent TCRB sequencing, and some V beta antibody-stained T-cell populations were flow-sorted at nearly 100% purity on a FACSAria II or Sony SH800. The study asked whether expanded CD8+ T-cell clones in newly diagnosed, untreated rheumatoid arthritis carry somatic mutations, and used TCRB deep sequencing to characterize clonality. A total of roughly 60 rheumatoid arthritis patients and 20 healthy controls underwent TCRB deep sequencing. The median ages of the patient and control groups were essentially identical.

Genomic DNA underwent TCRB CDR3 sequencing using the immunoSEQ assay. For the original study's pipeline: Published virus-specific TCRB sequences were compared with patient CD8+ clones larger than 1%, and only a few matches were found. Analyses were restricted to productive TCRB rearrangements. A clone was defined by a unique TCRB CDR3 sequence, and clonality was computed as a productive clonality index based on Shannon entropy. Repertoire overlap for a pair of samples was computed from each clone's template counts relative to total templates per sample. V-gene usage from TCRB sequencing and V-gene usage measured by flow cytometry were correlated (Spearman r of around 0.6). This is the immuneACCESS table as TCRdb keeps it, with only in-frame sequences that have V and J called. A part of the clones is gone; compared with another copy, unresolved V genes explain less than half, and the rest is unexplained. For V, J and clone size, that table is used; D and trimming come from the DNA. In this sample the table shows roughly 13,000 clones, 82% of which occur a single time. The top ten clonotypes cover over 25% of the sample.

Flow cytometry confirmed the purity of CD4+ and CD8+ cells that had been isolated by positive magnetic bead selection on an AutoMACS. Clonal expansions were first screened by flow cytometry with a TCR V beta antibody panel, then characterized by TCRB deep sequencing of sorted CD8+ fractions. Isolation of peripheral blood mononuclear cells was done through Ficoll-Paque PLUS density gradient separation. DNA from CD4-enriched, CD8-enriched or PBMC samples was extracted using Nucleospin Tissue or Tissue XS kits and then quantified on a Qubit 2.0 fluorometer. To note about this clone: Its cognate antigen has yet to be identified. There are no base qualities to consult, and no much larger clone falls within one base.

Overall study results and their limits: In patients, CD8+ clonality rose with age (Spearman r ~ 0.49), which was not the case in healthy controls. Viral specificity could not be ruled out by absence from virus-specific databases, and the antigen targets of the expanded CD8+ clones remained unknown. CD8+ T-cell clonality did not differ significantly between rheumatoid arthritis patients and age-matched healthy controls. The largest CD8+ clone made up more than 20% of CD8+ cells in 8 of 65 patients, and blood and synovial fluid shared several identical CD8+ TCRB sequences. No adjustment for multiple comparisons was made for the slight TRBV07 underrepresentation in patients.

The CDR3, from cysteine to phenylalanine, totals 11 residues. Just the 33-base CDR3 DNA is kept, in frame starting at base 1. Cut back by 4 bases and 7 bases, the V and J ends lie 4 bases apart. In the germline V gene (reference sequence), CDR1 corresponds to MNHEY and CDR2 to SMNVEV. The sequence is built from TRBV27 and TRBJ2-2; no D segment can be confidently identified. The source material was CD8+ T cells sorted from blood. The sequence was collected from an adult with rheumatoid arthritis. The CDR3 in this case is CASSSVGELFF. The base sequence is TGTGCCAGCAGTTCCGTCGGGGAGCTGTTTTTT.